Listed below are T cell receptor beta chains from one sample, sequenced in a study of T-cell memory formation after mild COVID-19. TCRdb used MiXCR to reprocess the 5' RACE reads, holding one entry per CDR3 protein. The sample lists around 340,000 distinct CDR3 sequences, 13% occurring once. Sample: PBMCs or a T cell subset sorted from them (not recorded which). The receptors were sampled from a man between 18 and 35 years old who had mild COVID-19 (a few samples of this study predate the infection). Cell type and time point are not known. Each CDR3 is given without its conserved first and last residue.

j_call v_call cdr3_aa
TRBJ2-4 TRBV4-3 ASSQVDGGLNIQY
TRBJ1-2 TRBV7-2 ASSLNRRIGYT
TRBJ2-3 TRBV7-9 ASRQPGADTQY
TRBJ1-3 TRBV2 ASSAYGNSGNTIY
TRBJ1-2 TRBV3-1 ASSQQGARGYT
TRBJ2-7 TRBV7-7 ASSSLDTYEQY
TRBJ1-5 TRBV3-1 ASSAFGQPQH
TRBJ1-2 TRBV20-1 SARWGQGASGYT
TRBJ2-5 TRBV7-9 ASSPRDLGETQY
TRBJ2-3 TRBV7-9 ASSTPPGSRTDTQY
TRBJ1-4 TRBV4-1 ASSTGLYNEKLF